Sequencing of this T cell receptor beta chain was carried out in a study of shared clonotypes between healthy human individuals. Profiled with immunoSEQ multiplex PCR; TCRdb holds only in-frame clones, not every one. The repertoire holds some 1.4 million clones, with 95% to 97% as singletons. The CDR3 is 14 residues long. Germline assignment: CDR1 LNHNV and CDR2 YYDKDF (reference sequence). Trimming shortened V by 5 bases and J by 0 bases, and 11 bases separated the two germline ends. Sequencing was done on a sample of naive CD4+ T cells sorted from blood. The subset here: CD45RA+ positively selected. This chain connects TRBV15 to TRBJ2-7, with D hard to call. The sequence was obtained from a young man in good health. The CDR3 DNA follows: TGTGCCACCAGCCCGACTTATTACTCCTACGAGCAGTACTTC. Protein product: CATSPTYYSYEQYF.